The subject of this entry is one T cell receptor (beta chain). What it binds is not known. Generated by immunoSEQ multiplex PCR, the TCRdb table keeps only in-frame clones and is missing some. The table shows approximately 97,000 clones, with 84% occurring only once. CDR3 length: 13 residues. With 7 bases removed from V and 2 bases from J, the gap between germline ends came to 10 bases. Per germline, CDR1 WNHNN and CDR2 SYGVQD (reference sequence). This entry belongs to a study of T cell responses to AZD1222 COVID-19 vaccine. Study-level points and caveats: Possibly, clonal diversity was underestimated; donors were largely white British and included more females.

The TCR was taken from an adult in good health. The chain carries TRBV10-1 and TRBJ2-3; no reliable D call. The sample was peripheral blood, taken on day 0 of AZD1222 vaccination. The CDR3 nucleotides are TGCGCCAGCAAGAAGGAGCACACAGATACGCAGTATTTT. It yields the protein CASKKEHTDTQYF.